These 7 T cell receptor beta chains came from one sample sequenced in a study of blood T cell repertoires in COVID-19. Sequencing used immunoSEQ multiplex PCR; TCRdb keeps in-frame clones, though not all of them. The sample lists over 70,000 clones; nearly 80% were seen once. Material: peripheral blood. The receptors stem from a man between 65 and 79 years old with COVID-19, enrolled during active disease.

The genes are TRBV5-1 and TRBJ2-7, with a weak D call TRBD2 (5 bases). The CDR3 totals 15 residues. The germline V gene encodes CDR1 SGHRS and CDR2 YFSETQ. V was clipped by 0 bases and J by 0 bases, with 10 bases between them. CDR3: CASSLARGLSYEQYF. The DNA for the CDR3 is TGCGCCAGCAGCTTGGCCCGCGGACTCTCCTACGAGCAGTACTTC.

The chain has TRBV25-1 and TRBJ1-6; 7 positions match TRBD1. The CDR3 contains 13 residues. V shed 4 bases, J shed 10 bases, and the junction held 4 bases outside the gene matches. Germline values: CDR1 MGHDK, CDR2 SYGVNS. CDR3 residues: CASSATGDSPLHF. The CDR3 DNA reads as TGTGCCAGCAGTGCTACAGGGGACTCACCCCTCCACTTT.

This chain joins TRBV2 and TRBJ1-1, with 8 bases lining up with TRBD1. In germline, CDR1 is SNHLY, CDR2 FYNNEI. CDR3 length equals 14 residues. The junction had 10 bases not matched to a gene; V was cut back by 3 bases and J by 10 bases. CDR3 amino acids: CASSEGTGFFGAFF. CDR3 bases: TGTGCCAGCAGTGAGGGGACAGGCTTCTTTGGAGCTTTCTTT. Combining the CDR3 with reference TRBV2 and TRBJ1-1 gives the whole variable domain EPEVTQTPSHQVTQMGQEVILRCVPISNHLYFYWYRQILGQKVEFLVSFYNNEISEKSEIFDDQFSVERPDGSNFTLKIRSTKLEDSAMYFCASSEGTGFFGAFFGQGTRLTVV.

The rearrangement uses TRBV6-5 and TRBJ1-5, with 8 bases identical to TRBD1. This CDR3 contains 15 residues. Germline assignment: CDR1 MNHEY and CDR2 SVGAGI. Losses at the gene ends were 6 bases for V and 0 bases for J; bases not matched to a gene: 4. The CDR3, as DNA: TGTGCCAGCAGACAGCAGGGGGCTAGCAATCAGCCCCAGCATTTT. Translated, it gives CASRQQGASNQPQHF.

This chain uses TRBV3-1 (or the pseudogene TRBV3-2) with TRBJ1-4, with no clear D. The CDR3 is 17 residues long. The germline V gene has CDR1 LGHDT and CDR2 YNNKEL (reference sequence). Trimming pared 1 base from V and 0 bases from J, leaving 12 bases between. CDR3 DNA sequence: TGTGCCAGCAGCCAAGGTTCGGGGTTTGCAACTAATGAAAAACTGTTTTTT. As protein: CASSQGSGFATNEKLFF.

Written as DNA, the CDR3 is TGTGCCTGGAGTCGATCGCGGGCAGATACGCAGTATTTT. Its protein product is CAWSRSRADTQYF. The chain uses TRBV30 and TRBJ2-3, with D possibly being TRBD2 (5 bases). The ends were cut back, 2 bases at V and 4 bases at J, with 10 bases in the middle. Looked up from germline, CDR1 is GTSNPN and CDR2 is SVGIG (reference sequence). The CDR3 totals 13 residues.

This sequence joins TRBV5-1 and TRBJ2-2, with a weak D call TRBD1 (6 bases). V dropped 5 bases and J dropped 5 bases, with 19 bases sitting between them. The CDR3 runs to 16 residues. The germline V gene encodes CDR1 SGHRS and CDR2 YFSETQ. The CDR3 nucleotides read TGCGCCAGCAGAGGCTCGGACAGCGAGGGAACCGGGGAGCTGTTTTTT. Translated: CASRGSDSEGTGELFF.